This TCR beta chain was sequenced in a study of T cells in Graves' hyperthyroidism and ophthalmopathy. Study-wide points: Ophthalmopathy, as predicted by the model, came a median roughly 6.8 months after the prediction. A model of 13 V-J features distinguished ophthalmopathy from stable hyperthyroidism.

Amplified regions were TCR beta CDR3 sequences from RNA transcripts. TCR CDR3 underwent first-round RT-PCR with the HTBI primer set. TCRdb re-derived calls from the multiplex PCR reads in MiXCR, one entry per CDR3 protein. Among over 500,000 distinct CDR3 sequences listed, about 15% were seen once. Ten or more counts support this clonotype. Its antigen remains unknown. An absence of ophthalmopathy progression within 18 months meant stable Graves' hyperthyroidism. V shed 4 bases and J 7 bases; nucleotides not matched to a gene: 12. The CDR3 runs to 15 residues. Germline-derived CDR1 and CDR2 are MDHEN and SYDVKM.

This receptor was obtained from a woman in her forties with Graves' hyperthyroidism. The sequenced sample consisted of blood. This chain uses TRBV28 with TRBJ1-2, with 7 bases fitting TRBD1. The CDR3 reads CASSWQATGSGGYTF. DNA for the CDR3: TGTGCCAGCAGTTGGCAGGCGACAGGGAGTGGTGGCTACACCTTC.